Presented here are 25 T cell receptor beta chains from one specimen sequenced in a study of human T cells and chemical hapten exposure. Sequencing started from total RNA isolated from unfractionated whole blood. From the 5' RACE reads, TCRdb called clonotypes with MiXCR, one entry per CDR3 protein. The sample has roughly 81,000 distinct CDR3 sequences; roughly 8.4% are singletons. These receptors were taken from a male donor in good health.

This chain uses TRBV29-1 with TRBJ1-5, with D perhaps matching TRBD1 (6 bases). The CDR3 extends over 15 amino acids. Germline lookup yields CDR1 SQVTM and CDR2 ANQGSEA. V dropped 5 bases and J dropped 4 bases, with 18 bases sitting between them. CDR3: CSVMEAGTINQPQHF. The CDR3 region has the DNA TGCAGCGTTATGGAGGCCGGGACAATAAATCAGCCCCAGCATTTT. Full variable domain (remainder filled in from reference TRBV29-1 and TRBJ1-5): SAVISQKPSRDICQRGTSLTIQCQVDSQVTMMFWYRQQPGQSLTLIATANQGSEATYESGFVIDKFPISRPNLTFSTLTVSNMSPEDSSIYLCSVMEAGTINQPQHFGDGTRLSIL.

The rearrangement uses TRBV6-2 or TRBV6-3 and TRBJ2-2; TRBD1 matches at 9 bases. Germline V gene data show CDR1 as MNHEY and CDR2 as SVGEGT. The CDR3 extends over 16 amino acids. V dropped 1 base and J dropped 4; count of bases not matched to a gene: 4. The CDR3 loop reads CASSYYRGRPTGELFF. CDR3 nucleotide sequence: TGTGCCAGCAGTTACTACAGGGGGCGTCCCACCGGGGAGCTGTTTTTT.

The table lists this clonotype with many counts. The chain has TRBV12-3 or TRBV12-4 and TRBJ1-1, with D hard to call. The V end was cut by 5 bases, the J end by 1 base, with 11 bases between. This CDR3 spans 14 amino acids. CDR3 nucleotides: TGTGCCAGCAGTGAACGGCGAGCGAACACTGAAGCTTTCTTT. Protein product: CASSERRANTEAFF.

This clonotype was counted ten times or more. CDR3 loop: CSVASDTDTQYF. In DNA, the CDR3 is TGCAGCGTCGCTAGCGACACAGATACGCAGTATTTT. This chain uses TRBV29-1 with TRBJ2-3; TRBD2 might be the D (6 bases). The CDR3 is 12 amino acids. V was clipped by 6 bases and J by 2 bases, with 9 bases between them. Germline V gene sequence: CDR1 SQVTM, CDR2 ANQGSEA.

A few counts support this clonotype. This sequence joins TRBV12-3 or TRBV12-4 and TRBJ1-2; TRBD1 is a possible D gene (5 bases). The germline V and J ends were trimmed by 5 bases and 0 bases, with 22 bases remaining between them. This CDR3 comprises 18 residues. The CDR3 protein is CASSRIQIRDGPNYGYTF. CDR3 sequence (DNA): TGTGCCAGCAGTCGAATCCAGATCCGGGACGGACCTAACTATGGCTACACCTTC.

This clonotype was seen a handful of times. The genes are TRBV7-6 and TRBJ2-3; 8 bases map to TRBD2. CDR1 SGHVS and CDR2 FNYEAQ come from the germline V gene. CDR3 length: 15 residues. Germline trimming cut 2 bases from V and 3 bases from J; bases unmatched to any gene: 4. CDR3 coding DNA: TGTGCCAGCAGCTTAACAGCGGGAGAAACAGATACGCAGTATTTT. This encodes CASSLTAGETDTQYF.

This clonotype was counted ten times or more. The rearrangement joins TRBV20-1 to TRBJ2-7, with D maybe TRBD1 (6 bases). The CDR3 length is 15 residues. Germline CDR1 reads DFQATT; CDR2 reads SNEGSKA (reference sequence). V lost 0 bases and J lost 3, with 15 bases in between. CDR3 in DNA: TGCAGTGCTAGAGACCCCAGGGGCGTTTTCTACGAGCAGTACTTC. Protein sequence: CSARDPRGVFYEQYF.

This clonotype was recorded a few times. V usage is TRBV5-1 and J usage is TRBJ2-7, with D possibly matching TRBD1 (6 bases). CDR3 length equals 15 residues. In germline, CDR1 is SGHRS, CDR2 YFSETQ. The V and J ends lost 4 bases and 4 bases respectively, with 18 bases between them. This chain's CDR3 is CASSIRDKVGYEQYF. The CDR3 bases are TGCGCCAGCAGCATCCGGGACAAAGTCGGGTACGAGCAGTACTTC.

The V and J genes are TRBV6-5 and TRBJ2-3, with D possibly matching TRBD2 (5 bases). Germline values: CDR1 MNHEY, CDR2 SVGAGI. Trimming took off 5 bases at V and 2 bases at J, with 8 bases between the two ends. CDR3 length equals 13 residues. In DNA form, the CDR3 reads TGTGCCAGCAGTCGAGGGTTCACAGATACGCAGTATTTT. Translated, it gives CASSRGFTDTQYF.

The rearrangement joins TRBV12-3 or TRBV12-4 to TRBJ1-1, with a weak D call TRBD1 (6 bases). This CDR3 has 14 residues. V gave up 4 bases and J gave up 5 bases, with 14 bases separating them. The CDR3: CASSSGQSRTEAFF. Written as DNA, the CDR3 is TGTGCCAGCAGTTCCGGACAGAGTAGAACTGAAGCTTTCTTT.

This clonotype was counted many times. The CDR3: CASSPNGLAGGRGYRDTQYF. The DNA for the CDR3 is TGTGCCAGCAGCCCCAACGGACTAGCGGGGGGGCGAGGGTATAGAGATACGCAGTATTTT. The chain combines TRBV7-2 with TRBJ2-3; 15 nucleotides match TRBD2. Germline lookup yields CDR1 SGHTA and CDR2 FQGNSA. The length of the CDR3 is 20 residues. With V trimmed by 5 bases and J by 5 bases, 17 bases remained unmatched.

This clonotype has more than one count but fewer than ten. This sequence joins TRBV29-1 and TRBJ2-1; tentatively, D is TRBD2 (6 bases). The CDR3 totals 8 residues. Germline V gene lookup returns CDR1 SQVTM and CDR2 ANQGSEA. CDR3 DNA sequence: TGCCCGCGGGACGGGAGGTTCTTC. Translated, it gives CPRDGRFF.

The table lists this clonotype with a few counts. CDR3 sequence: CASSEARNTEAFF. In nucleotides, the CDR3 is TGTGCCAGCAGTGAAGCGCGGAACACTGAAGCTTTCTTT. The V and J genes are TRBV6-1 and TRBJ1-1; no definite D call. Germline CDR1 MNHNS, CDR2 SASEGT. Between the trimmed V and J ends, which lost 0 bases and 1 base, there was a span of 3 bases. The CDR3 spans 13 residues.

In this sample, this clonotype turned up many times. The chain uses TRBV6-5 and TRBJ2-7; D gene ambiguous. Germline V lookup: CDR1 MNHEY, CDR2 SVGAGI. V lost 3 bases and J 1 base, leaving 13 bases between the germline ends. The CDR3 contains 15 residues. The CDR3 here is CASSYLAPGSYEQYF. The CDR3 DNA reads TGTGCCAGCAGTTATTTGGCCCCCGGGTCCTACGAGCAGTACTTC.

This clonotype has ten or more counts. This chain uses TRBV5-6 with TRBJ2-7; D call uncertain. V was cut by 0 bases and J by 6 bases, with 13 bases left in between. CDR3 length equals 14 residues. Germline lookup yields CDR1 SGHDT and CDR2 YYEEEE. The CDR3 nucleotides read TGTGCCAGCAGCTTGGACCCGCCTGTGTCCGAGCAGTACTTC. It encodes CASSLDPPVSEQYF. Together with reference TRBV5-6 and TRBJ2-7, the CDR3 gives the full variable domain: DAGVTQSPTHLIKTRGQQVTLRCSPKSGHDTVSWYQQALGQGPQFIFQYYEEEERQRGNFPDRFSGHQFPNYSSELNVNALLLGDSALYLCASSLDPPVSEQYFGPGTRLTVT.

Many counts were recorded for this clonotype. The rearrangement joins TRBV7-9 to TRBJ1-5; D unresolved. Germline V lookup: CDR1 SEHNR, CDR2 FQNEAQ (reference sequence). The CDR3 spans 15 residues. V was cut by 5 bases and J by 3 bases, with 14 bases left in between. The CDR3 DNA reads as TGTGCCAGCAGCGTTGACACGCTAAACAATCAGCCCCAGCATTTT. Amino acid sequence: CASSVDTLNNQPQHF.

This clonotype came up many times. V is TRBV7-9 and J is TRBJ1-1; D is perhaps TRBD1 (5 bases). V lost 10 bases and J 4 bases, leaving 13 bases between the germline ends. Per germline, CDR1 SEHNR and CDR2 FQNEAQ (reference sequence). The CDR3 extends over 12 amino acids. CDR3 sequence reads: CATQASVTEAFF. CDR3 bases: TGTGCCACACAGGCTTCGGTCACTGAAGCTTTCTTT.

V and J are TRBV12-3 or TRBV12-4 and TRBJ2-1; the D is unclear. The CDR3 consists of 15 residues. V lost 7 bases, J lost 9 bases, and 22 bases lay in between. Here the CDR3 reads CASTDSGLHVAEQFF. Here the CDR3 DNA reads TGTGCCAGCACCGACTCCGGGCTTCATGTGGCTGAGCAGTTCTTC.

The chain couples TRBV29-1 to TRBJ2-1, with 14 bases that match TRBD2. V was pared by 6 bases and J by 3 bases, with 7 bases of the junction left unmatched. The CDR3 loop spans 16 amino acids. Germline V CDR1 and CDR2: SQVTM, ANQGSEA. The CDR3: CSVQEGLAGDYNEQFF. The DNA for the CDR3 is TGCAGCGTCCAGGAGGGACTAGCGGGGGACTACAATGAGCAGTTCTTC.

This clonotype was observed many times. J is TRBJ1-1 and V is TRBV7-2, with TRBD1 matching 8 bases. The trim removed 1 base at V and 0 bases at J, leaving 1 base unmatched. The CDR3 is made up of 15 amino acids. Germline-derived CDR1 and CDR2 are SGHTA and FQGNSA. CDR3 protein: CASSLEGQVNTEAFF. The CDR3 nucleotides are TGTGCCAGCAGCTTAGAGGGACAGGTGAACACTGAAGCTTTCTTT.

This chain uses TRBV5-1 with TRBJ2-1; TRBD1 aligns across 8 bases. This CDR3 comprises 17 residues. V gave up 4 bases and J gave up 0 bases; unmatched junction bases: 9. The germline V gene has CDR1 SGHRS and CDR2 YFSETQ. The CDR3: CASSIFRTGSSYNEQFF. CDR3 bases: TGCGCCAGCAGCATCTTCCGGACAGGGAGCTCCTACAATGAGCAGTTCTTC.

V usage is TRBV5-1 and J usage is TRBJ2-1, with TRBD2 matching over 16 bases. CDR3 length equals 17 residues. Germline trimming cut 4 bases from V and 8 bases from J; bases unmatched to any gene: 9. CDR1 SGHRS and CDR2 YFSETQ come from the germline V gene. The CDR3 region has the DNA TGCGCCAGCAGCGTGGGACTAGCGGGAGGGCGCGGGGATGAGCAGTTCTTC. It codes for CASSVGLAGGRGDEQFF.

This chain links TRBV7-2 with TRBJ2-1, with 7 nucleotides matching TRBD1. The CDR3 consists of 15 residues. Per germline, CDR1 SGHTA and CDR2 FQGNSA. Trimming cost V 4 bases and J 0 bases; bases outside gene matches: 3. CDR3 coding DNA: TGTGCCAGCAGCTCGGGACAGAGCTCCTACAATGAGCAGTTCTTC. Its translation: CASSSGQSSYNEQFF.

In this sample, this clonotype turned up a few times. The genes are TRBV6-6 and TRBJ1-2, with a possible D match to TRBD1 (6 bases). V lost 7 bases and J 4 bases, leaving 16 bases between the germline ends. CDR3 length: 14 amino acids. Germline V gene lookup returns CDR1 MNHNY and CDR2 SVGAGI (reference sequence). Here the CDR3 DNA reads TGTGCCAGCACCACAGGGAGAGGGAGCTATGGCTACACCTTC. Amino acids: CASTTGRGSYGYTF.

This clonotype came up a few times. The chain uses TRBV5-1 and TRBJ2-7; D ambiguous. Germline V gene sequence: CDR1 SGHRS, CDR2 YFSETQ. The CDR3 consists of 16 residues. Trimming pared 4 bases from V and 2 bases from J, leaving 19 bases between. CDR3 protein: CASSRKNESPTYEQYF. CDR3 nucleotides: TGCGCCAGCAGCCGAAAAAATGAATCCCCCACCTACGAGCAGTACTTC.